This TCR beta chain is from a study of blood T cell repertoires in COVID-19. Study in general: COVID-19 samples, acute and convalescent, were from the United States, Italy and Spain. Sources were T cells, B-cell-depleted T cells, or PBMCs; the material itself was cDNA or gDNA.

All enrollees were roughly 18 to 89 years old and from roughly 22 US areas. Cohort assignment relied on participant-reported clinical history. Germline-derived CDR1 and CDR2 are LGHDT and YNNKEL (reference sequence). The CDR3 extends over 18 amino acids. V dropped 4 bases and J dropped 0; count of bases not matched to a gene: 10. Method: immunoSEQ multiplex PCR; TCRdb's copy keeps in-frame clones and lacks some. This sample has around 200,000 clones, with roughly 90% found just once. This chain connects TRBV3-1 (or the pseudogene TRBV3-2) to TRBJ2-3; 10 bases align to TRBD2. Sequenced: PBMCs or T cells enriched from blood (not recorded which). This sequence was found in a man between 18 and 35 years old with acute COVID-19. CDR3 in amino acids: CASSPLAGLLTSTDTQYF. The CDR3 coding sequence is TGTGCCAGCAGCCCACTAGCGGGACTACTCACTAGCACAGATACGCAGTATTTT.